Below, one TCR beta chain is given with its context. This clonotype was observed at least ten times. Its antigen has not been determined. Base qualities are not recorded, but no much larger clone differs from it by a single base. The sample's treatment or condition label is to be understood as: in vitro stimulation with specific CMV peptide epitopes to enrich CMV-specific T cells. The data stem from a study of T cell repertoires in cytomegalovirus infection (dated by TCRdb to between 2018 and 2021). For the study in its entirety: Peptide stimulations targeted recently identified HLA-C-restricted CMV epitopes, whose presentation resists viral immunomodulation, together with well-studied HLA-B-restricted epitopes. Donor HLA type was relevant to the analysis, because carriage of CMV infection together with the matching HLA type was indicated by public TCR beta signatures.

Based on the germline V gene, the CDR1 and CDR2 sequences are SGHVS and FNYEAQ. V is clipped by 5 bases and J by 5 bases, and the sequence between their germline boundaries is 18 bases long. The CDR3 holds 15 amino acids from the cysteine to the phenylalanine. The entry retains the CDR3 DNA only, 45 bases that are in frame from base 1. General study outcomes and caveats: Cumulative frequency of public TCR beta family members discriminated carriers of CMV infection plus the relevant HLA type in this cohort and an independent roughly 330-donor cohort. The ex vivo response was dominated by HLA-C-restricted CMV-specific TCR beta clonotypes, which also provided the single most frequent clonotype in two of eight donors.

TCRdb records Illumina HiSeq 1500 as the sequencer. Clones were called with MiXCR by TCRdb after fastp trimmed the public reads at Q25, and only in-frame beta chains were retained. Under each unique CDR3 protein, matching rows form one entry showing the most common genes and DNA. Here the sample has around 750,000 distinct CDR3 sequences; around a third occur a single time. The ten largest clones capture around 11% of the sample. The receptor comes from a human donor in good health (CMV status not recorded). Some clones in this sample may be carry-over from other donors' samples. Rearrangement joined TRBV7-6 to TRBJ1-1, with a weak D call of TRBD1 (5 bases match). Here the sequenced sample was cultured CD8+ T cells from PBMCs, taken from culture after CMV antigen stimulation. The CDR3 has the sequence CASSPAPGGGTEAFF. The DNA sequence is given as TGTGCCAGCAGCCCTGCTCCTGGGGGGGGGACTGAAGCTTTCTTT.